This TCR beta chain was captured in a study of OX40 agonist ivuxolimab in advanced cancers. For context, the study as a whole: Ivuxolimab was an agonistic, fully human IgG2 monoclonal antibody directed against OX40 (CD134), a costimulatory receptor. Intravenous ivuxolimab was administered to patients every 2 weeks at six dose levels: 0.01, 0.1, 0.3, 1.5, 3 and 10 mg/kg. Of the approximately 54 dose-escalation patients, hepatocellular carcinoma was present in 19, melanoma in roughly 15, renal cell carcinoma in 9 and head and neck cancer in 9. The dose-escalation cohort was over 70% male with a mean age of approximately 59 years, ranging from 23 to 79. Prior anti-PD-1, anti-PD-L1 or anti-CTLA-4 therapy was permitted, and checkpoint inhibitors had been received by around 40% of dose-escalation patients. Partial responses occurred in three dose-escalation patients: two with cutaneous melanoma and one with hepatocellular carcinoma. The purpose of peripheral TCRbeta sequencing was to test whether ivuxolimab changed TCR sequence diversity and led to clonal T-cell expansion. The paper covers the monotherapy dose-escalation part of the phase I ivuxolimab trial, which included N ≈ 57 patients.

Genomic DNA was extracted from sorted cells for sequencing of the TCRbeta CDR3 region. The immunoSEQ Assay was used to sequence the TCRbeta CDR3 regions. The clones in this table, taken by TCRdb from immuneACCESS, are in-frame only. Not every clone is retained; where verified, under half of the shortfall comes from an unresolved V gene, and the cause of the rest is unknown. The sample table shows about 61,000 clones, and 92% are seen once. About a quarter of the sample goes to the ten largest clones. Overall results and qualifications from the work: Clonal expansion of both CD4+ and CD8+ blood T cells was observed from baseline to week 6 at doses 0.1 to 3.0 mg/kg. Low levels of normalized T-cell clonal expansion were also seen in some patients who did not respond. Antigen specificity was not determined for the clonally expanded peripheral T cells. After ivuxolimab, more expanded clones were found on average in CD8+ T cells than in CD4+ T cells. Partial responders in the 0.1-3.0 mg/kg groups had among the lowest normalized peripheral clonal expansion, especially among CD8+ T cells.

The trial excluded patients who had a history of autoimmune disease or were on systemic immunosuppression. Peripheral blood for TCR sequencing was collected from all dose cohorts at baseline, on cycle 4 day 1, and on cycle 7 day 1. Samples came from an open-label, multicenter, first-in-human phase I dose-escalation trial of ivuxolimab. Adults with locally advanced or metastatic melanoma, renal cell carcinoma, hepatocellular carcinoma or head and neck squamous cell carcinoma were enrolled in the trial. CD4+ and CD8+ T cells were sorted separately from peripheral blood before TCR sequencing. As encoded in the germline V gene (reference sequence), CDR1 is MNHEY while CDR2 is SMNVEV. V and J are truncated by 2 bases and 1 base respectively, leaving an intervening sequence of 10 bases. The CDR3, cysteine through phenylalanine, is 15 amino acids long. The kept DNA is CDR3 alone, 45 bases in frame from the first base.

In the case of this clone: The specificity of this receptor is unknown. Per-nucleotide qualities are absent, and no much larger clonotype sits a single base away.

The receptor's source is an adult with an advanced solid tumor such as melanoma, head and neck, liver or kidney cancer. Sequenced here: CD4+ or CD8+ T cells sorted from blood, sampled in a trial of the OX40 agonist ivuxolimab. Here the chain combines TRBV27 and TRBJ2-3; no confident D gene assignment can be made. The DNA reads TGTGCCAGCAGTTTAAGGCTAATCCGCACAGATACGCAGTATTTT. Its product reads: CASSLRLIRTDTQYF.